This is a list of T cell receptor beta chains from one sample in a study of T cells after yellow fever vaccination. TCRdb re-derived calls from the 5' RACE reads in MiXCR, one entry per CDR3 protein. This repertoire shows just under 600,000 distinct CDR3 sequences, roughly 13% found once; its top ten account for around 15%. Sequenced material: PBMCs, taken on the day of the yellow fever booster vaccination. The receptors were gathered from a man aged 25 to 40 who received the YFV17D yellow fever vaccine. The CDR3 runs from the conserved cysteine through the conserved F or W. A D gene is named only where the DNA matches it firmly. Clone size is given for some rows only: seen once, a few or many times, or a class if the clone is expanded.

v_gene,d_gene,abundance,j_gene,len,CDR3aa,CDR3nt
TRBV30,NA,NA,TRBJ2-7,13,CAWSTGSGGEQYF,TGTGCCTGGAGTACGGGCTCCGGGGGCGAGCAGTACTTC
TRBV7-2,TRBD2,few,TRBJ2-1,15,CASTKLAGGRNEQFF,TGTGCCAGCACCAAACTAGCGGGGGGGAGGAATGAGCAGTTCTTC
TRBV5-1,TRBD2,NA,TRBJ2-3,20,CASSSPQTSGRAFGTDTQYF,TGCGCCAGCAGCTCCCCTCAGACTAGCGGGAGGGCCTTTGGCACAGATACGCAGTATTTT
TRBV12-5,NA,NA,TRBJ2-2,14,CASGLHQAAGELFF,TGTGCTAGTGGTTTGCATCAAGCGGCCGGGGAGCTGTTTTTT
TRBV5-1,TRBD1,few,TRBJ2-1,17,CASSLGDRVSSYNEQFF,TGCGCCAGCAGCTTGGGGGACAGGGTGAGCTCCTACAATGAGCAGTTCTTC
TRBV7-2,TRBD2,NA,TRBJ2-7,15,CASSLVGRDAYEQYF,TGTGCCAGCAGCTTAGTTGGGAGGGACGCCTACGAGCAGTACTTC
TRBV6-5,TRBD2,few,TRBJ2-1,16,CASSYLRRENSNEQFF,TGTGCCAGCAGTTACCTAAGGCGGGAGAACTCCAATGAGCAGTTCTTC
TRBV28,NA,NA,TRBJ2-3,13,CASSTHKADTQYF,TGTGCCAGCAGTACACACAAGGCAGATACGCAGTATTTT
TRBV27,TRBD2,NA,TRBJ2-3,14,CASSSSGTRHTQYF,TGTGCCAGCAGTTCCAGCGGGACCCGGCATACGCAGTATTTT
TRBV20-1,NA,few,TRBJ2-7,14,CSASLRGDAYEQYF,TGCAGTGCTAGCCTCAGGGGGGACGCCTACGAGCAGTACTTC
TRBV5-1,TRBD2,NA,TRBJ2-3,15,CASSLQRGSTDTQYF,TGCGCCAGCAGCTTACAGCGGGGTAGCACAGATACGCAGTATTTT
TRBV7-8,NA,NA,TRBJ2-3,15,CASSLGVGTKDTQYF,TGTGCCAGCAGCTTAGGTGTAGGAACAAAAGATACGCAGTATTTT
TRBV7-9,NA,NA,TRBJ2-1,11,CASSLYREQFF,TGTGCCAGCAGCTTATATCGTGAGCAGTTCTTC
TRBV20-1,TRBD2,NA,TRBJ2-1,15,CSALLAGGGVNEQFF,TGCAGTGCTCTCCTAGCGGGAGGAGGTGTGAATGAGCAGTTCTTC
TRBV6-5,NA,many,TRBJ2-1,11,CASKGGNEQFF,TGTGCCAGCAAGGGCGGCAATGAGCAGTTCTTC
TRBV28,TRBD1,few,TRBJ1-5,14,CATTVGDSYQPQHF,TGTGCCACTACCGTTGGGGACAGCTATCAGCCCCAGCATTTT
TRBV3-1,NA,NA,TRBJ2-1,16,CASSQDRSVSYNEQFF,TGTGCCAGCAGCCAAGACCGGAGTGTGTCCTACAATGAGCAGTTCTTC
TRBV12-3/TRBV12-4,NA,NA,TRBJ1-2,13,CASSFGNNYGYTF,TGTGCCAGCAGTTTTGGGAATAACTATGGCTACACCTTC
TRBV7-9,NA,few,TRBJ2-3,16,CASSLEGRSSTDTQYF,TGTGCCAGCAGCTTAGAGGGGCGGTCTAGCACAGATACGCAGTATTTT
TRBV21-1,NA,few,TRBJ2-7,16,CASSKASGTGAYEQYF,TGTGCCAGCAGCAAAGCCTCCGGGACAGGAGCCTACGAGCAGTACTTC
TRBV20-1,NA,few,TRBJ2-7,13,CSARVPRGYEQYF,TGCAGTGCTAGAGTACCCCGAGGCTACGAGCAGTACTTC
TRBV28,NA,NA,TRBJ2-3,14,CASSLYGRTDTQYF,TGTGCCAGCAGTTTATACGGGAGAACAGATACGCAGTATTTT
TRBV6-2/TRBV6-3,NA,few,TRBJ1-1,14,CASSAGTPNTEAFF,TGTGCCAGCAGCGCCGGGACACCAAACACTGAAGCTTTCTTT
TRBV6-1,NA,NA,TRBJ2-7,13,CASSQHGGYEQYF,TGTGCCAGCAGTCAACATGGAGGTTACGAGCAGTACTTC
TRBV2,NA,NA,TRBJ2-1,10,CASLRGGLTF,TGTGCCAGTCTAAGGGGTGGACTGACATTC